The clone carrying this TCR beta chain was recorded once. A much larger clone lies a single base off, so this may be a read error. MiXCR was run by TCRdb on the reads, yielding one entry per CDR3 protein. The sample has 500,000 to 600,000 distinct CDR3 sequences, 16% seen once. These data originate in a study of T cell repertoires in cytomegalovirus infection. Germline assignment: CDR1 SNHLY and CDR2 FYNNEI. CDR3 length equals 11 residues. The sequence derives from a human donor in good health (CMV status not recorded). Some clones in this sample may be carry-over from other donors' samples. This chain uses TRBV2 with TRBJ1-2, with D perhaps matching TRBD1 (5 bases). Material for sequencing was CD8+ T cells from PBMCs. As DNA, the CDR3 is TGTGCTATTAGGCAGGGCAATGGCTACACCTTC. Protein sequence: CAIRQGNGYTF.